What follows are 3 T cell receptor beta chains derived from one specimen sequenced in a study of T-cell reconstitution after alpha-beta-depleted transplantation in children. Using unique molecular identifiers, the investigators prepared the TCRbeta library. One entry per CDR3 protein, called by TCRdb with MiXCR from the PCR reads. The repertoire holds hundreds of thousands of distinct CDR3 sequences, with about 9.2% as singletons. Sequencing used PBMCs from the stem cell graft donor, obtained from the stem cell graft. These receptors originate from a human donor who donated a stem cell graft to a child with acute lymphoblastic leukemia.

This sequence joins TRBV29-1 and TRBJ1-4; tentative D call: TRBD1 (5 bases). Trimming left V 4 bases short and J 8 bases short, with 11 bases between. Germline CDR1 is SQVTM and CDR2 is ANQGSEA. This CDR3 is 12 amino acids long. The CDR3 DNA reads as TGCAGCGTTGGTCAGGGTCGGGAAAAACTGTTTTTT. This gives the protein CSVGQGREKLFF.

This clonotype was seen more than once but under ten times. The CDR3 sequence: CASSRSGTGAEQYF. The CDR3 bases are TGCGCCAGCAGCCGCTCCGGGACAGGGGCCGAGCAGTACTTC. The chain combines TRBV5-1 with TRBJ2-7, with TRBD1 matching over 10 bases. J was trimmed by 6 bases and V by 4 bases; bases with no gene match: 7. Germline V gives CDR1 SGHRS, CDR2 YFSETQ. The CDR3 totals 14 residues.

This clonotype was seen a few times. The chain couples TRBV11-2 to TRBJ1-6; tentative D call: TRBD1 (5 bases). CDR3 length equals 18 residues. Looked up from germline, CDR1 is SGHAT and CDR2 is FQNNGV. Trimming shortened V by 5 bases and J by 0 bases, and 17 bases separated the two germline ends. CDR3 sequence: CASSPQGLGGSYNSPLHF. The DNA for the CDR3 is TGTGCCAGCAGCCCCCAGGGTTTGGGGGGCTCCTATAATTCACCCCTCCACTTT. Full variable domain (outside the CDR3, taken from reference TRBV11-2 and TRBJ1-6): EAGVAQSPRYKIIEKRQSVAFWCNPISGHATLYWYQQILGQGPKLLIQFQNNGVVDDSQLPKDRFSAERLKGVDSTLKIQPAKLEDSAVYLCASSPQGLGGSYNSPLHFGNGTRLTVT.